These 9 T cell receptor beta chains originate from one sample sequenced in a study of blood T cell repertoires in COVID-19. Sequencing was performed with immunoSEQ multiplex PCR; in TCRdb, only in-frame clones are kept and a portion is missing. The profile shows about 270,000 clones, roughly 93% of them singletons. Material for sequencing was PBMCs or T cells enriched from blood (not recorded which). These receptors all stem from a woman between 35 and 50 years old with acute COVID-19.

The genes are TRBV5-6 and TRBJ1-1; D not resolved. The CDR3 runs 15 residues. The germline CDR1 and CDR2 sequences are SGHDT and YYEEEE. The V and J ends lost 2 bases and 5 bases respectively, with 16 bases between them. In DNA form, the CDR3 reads TGTGCCAGCAGCTTAGGAAGGCTGGCGGAGACTGAAGCTTTCTTT. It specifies CASSLGRLAETEAFF.

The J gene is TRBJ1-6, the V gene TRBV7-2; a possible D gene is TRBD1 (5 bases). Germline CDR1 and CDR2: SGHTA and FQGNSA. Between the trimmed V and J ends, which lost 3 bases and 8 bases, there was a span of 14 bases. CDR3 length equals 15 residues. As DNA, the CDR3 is TGTGCCAGCAGCTTTCGAGAAGGGGTTTATTCACCCCTCCACTTT. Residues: CASSFREGVYSPLHF.

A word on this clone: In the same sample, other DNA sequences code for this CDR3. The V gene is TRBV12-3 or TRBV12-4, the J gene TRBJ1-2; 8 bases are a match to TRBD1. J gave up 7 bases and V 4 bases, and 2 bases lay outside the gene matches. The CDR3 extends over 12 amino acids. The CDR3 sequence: CASSSDRVGYTF. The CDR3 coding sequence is TGTGCCAGCAGTTCGGACAGGGTTGGCTACACCTTC.

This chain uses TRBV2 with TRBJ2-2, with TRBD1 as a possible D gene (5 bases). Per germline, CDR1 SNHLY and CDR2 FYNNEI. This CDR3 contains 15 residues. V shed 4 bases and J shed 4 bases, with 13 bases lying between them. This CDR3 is CASSVGYRPTGELFF. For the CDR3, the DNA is TGTGCCAGCAGTGTCGGCTACAGGCCCACCGGGGAGCTGTTTTTT.

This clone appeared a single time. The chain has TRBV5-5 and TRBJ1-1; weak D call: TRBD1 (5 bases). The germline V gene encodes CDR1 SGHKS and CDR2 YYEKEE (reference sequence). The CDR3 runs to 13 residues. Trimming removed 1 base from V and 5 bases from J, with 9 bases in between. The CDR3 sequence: CASSLTGLTEAFF. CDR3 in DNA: TGTGCCAGCAGCTTGACAGGTTTGACTGAAGCTTTCTTT.

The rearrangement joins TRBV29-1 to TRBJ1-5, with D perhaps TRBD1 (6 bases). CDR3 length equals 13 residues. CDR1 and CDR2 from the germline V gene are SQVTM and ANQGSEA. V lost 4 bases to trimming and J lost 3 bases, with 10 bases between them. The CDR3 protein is CSVGEGVNQPQHF. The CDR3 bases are TGCAGCGTTGGGGAGGGGGTCAATCAGCCCCAGCATTTT.

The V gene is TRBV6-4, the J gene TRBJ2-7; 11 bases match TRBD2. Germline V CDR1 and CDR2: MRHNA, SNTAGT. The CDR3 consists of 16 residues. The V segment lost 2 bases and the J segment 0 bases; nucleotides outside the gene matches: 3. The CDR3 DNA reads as TGTGCCAGCAGTGACGGGACTAGCGGAAACTCCTACGAGCAGTACTTC. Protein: CASSDGTSGNSYEQYF.

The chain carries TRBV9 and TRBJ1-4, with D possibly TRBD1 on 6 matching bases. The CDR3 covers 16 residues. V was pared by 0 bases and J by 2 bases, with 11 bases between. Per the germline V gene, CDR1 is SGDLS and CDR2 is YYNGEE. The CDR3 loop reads CASSVEGVGTNEKLFF. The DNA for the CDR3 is TGTGCCAGCAGCGTAGAGGGGGTCGGCACTAATGAAAAACTGTTTTTT. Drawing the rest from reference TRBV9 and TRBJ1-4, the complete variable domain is DSGVTQTPKHLITATGQRVTLRCSPRSGDLSVYWYQQSLDQGLQFLIQYYNGEERAKGNILERFSAQQFPDLHSELNLSSLELGDSALYFCASSVEGVGTNEKLFFGSGTQLSVL.

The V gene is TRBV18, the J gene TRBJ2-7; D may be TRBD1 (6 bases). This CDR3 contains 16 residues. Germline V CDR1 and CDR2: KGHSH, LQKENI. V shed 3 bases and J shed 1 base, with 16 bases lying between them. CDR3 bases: TGTGCCAGCTCACCTATGGACAGCCACTCTTCCTACGAGCAGTACTTC. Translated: CASSPMDSHSSYEQYF. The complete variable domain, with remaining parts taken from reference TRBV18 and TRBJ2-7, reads NAGVMQNPRHLVRRRGQEARLRCSPMKGHSHVYWYRQLPEEGLKFMVYLQKENIIDESGMPKERFSAEFPKEGPSILRIQQVVRGDSAAYFCASSPMDSHSSYEQYFGPGTRLTVT.